Listed here are 5 T cell receptor beta chains from one sample, sequenced in a study of radiotherapy plus CTLA-4 blockade in lung cancer. Repertoires were generated with immunoSEQ multiplex PCR, while TCRdb's copy carries only in-frame clones and drops some. The table shows under 25,000 clones, with about three quarters occurring only once. The sample in question was peripheral blood, obtained from a patient treated with radiotherapy plus ipilimumab. The receptors stem from a human donor with non-small cell lung cancer who had stable disease on radiotherapy plus ipilimumab.

The CDR3 protein is CASTLTGIGEKLFF. The CDR3 DNA sequence: TGTGCCAGCACCCTGACAGGGATAGGGGAAAAACTGTTTTTT. V and J are TRBV28 and TRBJ1-4; 7 bases match TRBD1. From germline, CDR1 is MDHEN and CDR2 SYDVKM. The CDR3 consists of 14 residues. The V gene end was trimmed by 7 bases and the J gene end by 8 bases; junction bases not matched to a gene: 10. Combining the CDR3 with reference TRBV28 and TRBJ1-4 gives the whole variable domain DVKVTQSSRYLVKRTGEKVFLECVQDMDHENMFWYRQDPGLGLRLIYFSYDVKMKEKGDIPEGYSVSREKKERFSLILESASTNQTSMYLCASTLTGIGEKLFFGSGTQLSVL.

The chain couples TRBV19 to TRBJ1-1, with 8 positions matching TRBD1. Germline lookup yields CDR1 LNHDA and CDR2 SQIVND (reference sequence). The V segment lost 5 bases and the J segment 1 base; nucleotides outside the gene matches: 9. CDR3 length: 16 amino acids. The CDR3 nucleotides read TGTGCCAGTAGTCCTTTTTCCGGGACAGGGAACACTGAAGCTTTCTTT. Its translation: CASSPFSGTGNTEAFF.

The chain carries TRBV5-1 and TRBJ2-7; no firm D call. Between the trimmed V and J ends, which lost 0 bases and 0 bases, there was a span of 10 bases. The CDR3 extends over 15 amino acids. In germline, CDR1 is SGHRS, CDR2 YFSETQ. CDR3 amino acids: CASSLGGSLSYEQYF. In nucleotides, the CDR3 is TGCGCCAGCAGCTTGGGTGGGTCCCTCTCCTACGAGCAGTACTTC.

The genes are TRBV7-3 and TRBJ1-1; D remains unclear. This CDR3 has 15 amino acids. Trimming shortened V by 2 bases and J by 0 bases, and 10 bases separated the two germline ends. Germline CDR1 reads SGHTA; CDR2 reads FQGTGA. The CDR3 DNA reads TGTGCCAGCAGCTTATCTTACAGCTTGAACACTGAAGCTTTCTTT. The encoded protein is CASSLSYSLNTEAFF.

V usage is TRBV28 and J usage is TRBJ1-3; TRBD1 might be the D (5 bases). The CDR3 runs 15 residues. The V end was cut by 6 bases, the J end by 4 bases, with 16 bases between. The germline V gene encodes CDR1 MDHEN and CDR2 SYDVKM. CDR3 amino acids: CASSLGRVFGNTIYF. DNA for the CDR3: TGTGCCAGCAGCTTGGGCAGGGTCTTCGGAAACACCATATATTTT.